This is a list of T cell receptor beta chains from one sample in a study of blood T cell repertoires in COVID-19. Profiling relied on immunoSEQ multiplex PCR, and the TCRdb table lists in-frame clones only, not all of them. The sample has 150,000 to 200,000 clones; 87% are singletons. The sequenced sample consisted of peripheral blood. The source of these receptors is a human donor in a cohort sampled during active COVID-19. Both conserved end residues are part of each CDR3. D genes are given only for firm matches. Clone sizes are given selectively: once, few, many, or a class where the clone is expanded.

v_gene	abundance	d_gene	j_gene	CDR3aa	CDR3nt
TRBV5-1	-	TRBD1	TRBJ2-5	CASSLGLSQGAQETQYF	TGCGCCAGCAGCTTGGGGCTGTCCCAGGGGGCTCAAGAGACCCAGTACTTC
TRBV6-5	-	TRBD1	TRBJ2-7	CASSPQGAIYEQYF	TGTGCCAGCAGTCCCCAGGGGGCAATATACGAGCAGTACTTC
TRBV5-5	-	TRBD1	TRBJ1-1	CASSLGQGRKQNTEAFF	TGTGCCAGCAGCTTAGGACAGGGGCGAAAACAGAACACTGAAGCTTTCTTT
TRBV19	-	TRBD1	TRBJ1-1	CASSIGWDRGSAEAFF	TGTGCCAGTAGTATAGGGTGGGACAGGGGGTCGGCTGAAGCTTTCTTT
TRBV24-1	-	-	TRBJ2-2	CATSDLRDPGAGELFF	TGTGCCACCAGTGATTTGCGGGATCCGGGGGCCGGGGAGCTGTTTTTT
TRBV13	-	-	TRBJ1-4	CASSLAQGSEKLFF	TGTGCCAGCAGCTTGGCCCAGGGTAGTGAAAAACTGTTTTTT
TRBV5-1	-	-	TRBJ2-3	CASTRDSPTDTQYF	TGCGCCAGCACGCGGGACAGCCCCACAGATACGCAGTATTTT
TRBV6-5	-	TRBD2	TRBJ2-3	CASNLAGGSDTQYF	TGTGCCAGCAATCTAGCGGGAGGGTCAGATACGCAGTATTTT
TRBV5-4	many	-	TRBJ2-2	CASSLGQLMGGELFF	TGTGCCAGCAGCTTGGGACAGTTAATGGGCGGGGAGCTGTTTTTT
TRBV28	-	TRBD1	TRBJ2-7	CASSQGDLRYEQYF	TGTGCCAGCAGCCAGGGGGATCTGAGGTACGAGCAGTACTTC
TRBV6-5	-	-	TRBJ2-7	CASSYLSDLLYEQYF	TGTGCCAGCAGTTACTTGTCGGACTTACTCTACGAGCAGTACTTC
TRBV9	-	TRBD2	TRBJ2-3	CASSVGGLAGGFTDTQYF	TGTGCCAGCAGCGTAGGAGGACTAGCGGGGGGCTTCACAGATACGCAGTATTTT
TRBV5-4	-	-	TRBJ1-6	CASRSTGYNSPLHF	TGTGCCAGCAGAAGCACGGGGTATAATTCACCCCTCCACTTT
TRBV6-5	-	-	TRBJ1-4	CASSWGLGEKLFF	TGTGCCAGCAGCTGGGGGCTTGGTGAAAAACTGTTTTTT
TRBV28	-	TRBD2	TRBJ2-1	CASTPTGLAAYNEQFF	TGTGCCAGCACTCCCACGGGACTAGCGGCCTACAATGAGCAGTTCTTC
TRBV18	once	TRBD1	TRBJ1-5	CASSPSTGRGLGNQPQHF	TGTGCCAGCTCACCCTCCACGGGCAGGGGGTTGGGCAATCAGCCCCAGCATTTT
TRBV3-1/TRBV3-2	-	-	TRBJ2-7	CASSHDREQYF	TGTGCCAGCAGCCACGACAGGGAGCAGTACTTC
TRBV6-6	-	-	TRBJ1-2	CASSYTDYGYTF	TGTGCCAGCAGTTACACGGACTATGGCTACACCTTC
TRBV2	-	TRBD1	TRBJ1-5	CASQNRGRGPNQPQHF	TGTGCCAGCCAAAACCGGGGCAGGGGGCCCAATCAGCCCCAGCATTTT
TRBV5-1	-	TRBD1	TRBJ1-6	CASSAGAGTGDSGSPLHF	TGCGCCAGCAGCGCCGGGGCCGGGACAGGGGATTCTGGATCACCCCTCCACTTT
TRBV28	-	-	TRBJ1-6	CASTGAHNSPLHF	TGTGCCAGCACAGGGGCTCATAATTCACCCCTCCACTTT
TRBV7-2	-	TRBD2	TRBJ2-7	CASSFGPSGSRYEQYF	TGTGCCAGCAGCTTCGGCCCCAGCGGGAGTAGGTACGAGCAGTACTTC